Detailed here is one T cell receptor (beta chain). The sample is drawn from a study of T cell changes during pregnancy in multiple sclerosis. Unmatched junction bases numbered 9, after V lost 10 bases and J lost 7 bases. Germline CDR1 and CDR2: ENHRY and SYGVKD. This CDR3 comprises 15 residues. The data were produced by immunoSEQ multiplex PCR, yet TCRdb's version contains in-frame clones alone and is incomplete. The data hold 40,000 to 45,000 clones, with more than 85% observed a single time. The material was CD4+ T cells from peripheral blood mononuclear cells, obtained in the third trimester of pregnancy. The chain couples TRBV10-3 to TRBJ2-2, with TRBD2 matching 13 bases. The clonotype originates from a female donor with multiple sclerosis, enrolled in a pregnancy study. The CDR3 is CASFRTSGGSGELFF. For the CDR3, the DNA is TGTGCCAGCTTCCGGACTAGCGGGGGAAGCGGGGAGCTGTTTTTT.